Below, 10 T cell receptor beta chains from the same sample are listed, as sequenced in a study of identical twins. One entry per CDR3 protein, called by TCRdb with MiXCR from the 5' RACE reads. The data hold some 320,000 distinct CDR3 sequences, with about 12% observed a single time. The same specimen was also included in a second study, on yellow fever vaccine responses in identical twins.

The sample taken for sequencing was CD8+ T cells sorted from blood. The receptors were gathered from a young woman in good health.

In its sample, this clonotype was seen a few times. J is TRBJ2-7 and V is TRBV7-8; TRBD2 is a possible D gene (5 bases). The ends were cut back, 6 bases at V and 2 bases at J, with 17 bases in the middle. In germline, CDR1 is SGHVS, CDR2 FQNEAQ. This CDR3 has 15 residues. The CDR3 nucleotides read TGTGCCAGCAGTCCGCAGAGCGGCCTCCCCTACGAGCAGTACTTC. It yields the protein CASSPQSGLPYEQYF.

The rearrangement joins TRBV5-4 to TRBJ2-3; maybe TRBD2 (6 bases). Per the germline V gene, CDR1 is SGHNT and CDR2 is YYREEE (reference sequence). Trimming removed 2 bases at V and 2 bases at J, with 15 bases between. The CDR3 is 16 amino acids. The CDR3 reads CASSFGVSGITDTQYF. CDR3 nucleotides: TGTGCCAGCAGCTTTGGTGTTAGCGGAATCACAGATACGCAGTATTTT. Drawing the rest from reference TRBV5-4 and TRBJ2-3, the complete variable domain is ETGVTQSPTHLIKTRGQQVTLRCSSQSGHNTVSWYQQALGQGPQFIFQYYREEENGRGNFPPRFSGLQFPNYSSELNVNALELDDSALYLCASSFGVSGITDTQYFGPGTRLTVL.

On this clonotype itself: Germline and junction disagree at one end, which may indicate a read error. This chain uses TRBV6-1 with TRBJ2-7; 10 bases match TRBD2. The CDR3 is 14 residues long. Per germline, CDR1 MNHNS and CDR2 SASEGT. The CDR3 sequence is CASSLGGTSGMITF. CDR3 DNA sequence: TGTGCCAGCAGCCTTGGAGGTACTAGCGGGATGATAACCTTC.

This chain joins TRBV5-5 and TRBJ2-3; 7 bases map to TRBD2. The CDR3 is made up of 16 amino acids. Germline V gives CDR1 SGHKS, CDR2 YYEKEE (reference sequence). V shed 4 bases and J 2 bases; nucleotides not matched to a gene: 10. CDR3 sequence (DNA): TGTGCCAGCAGCGATGACCTTAAGCGGGACACAGATACGCAGTATTTT. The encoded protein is CASSDDLKRDTDTQYF.

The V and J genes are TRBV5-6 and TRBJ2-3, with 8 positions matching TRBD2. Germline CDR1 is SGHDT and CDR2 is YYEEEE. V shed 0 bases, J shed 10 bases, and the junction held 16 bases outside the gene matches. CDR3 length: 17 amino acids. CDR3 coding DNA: TGTGCCAGCAGCTTGGGACGACTAGCGAGCTTAATTGATTCGCAGTATTTT. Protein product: CASSLGRLASLIDSQYF. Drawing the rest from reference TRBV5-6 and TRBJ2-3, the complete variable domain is DAGVTQSPTHLIKTRGQQVTLRCSPKSGHDTVSWYQQALGQGPQFIFQYYEEEERQRGNFPDRFSGHQFPNYSSELNVNALLLGDSALYLCASSLGRLASLIDSQYFGPGTRLTVL.

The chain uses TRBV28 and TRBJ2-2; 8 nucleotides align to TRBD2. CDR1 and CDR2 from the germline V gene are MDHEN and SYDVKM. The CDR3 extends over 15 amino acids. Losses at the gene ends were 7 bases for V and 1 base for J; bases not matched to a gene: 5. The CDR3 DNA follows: TGTGCCAGCATCGGACTAGCAGAGAACACCGGGGAGCTGTTTTTT. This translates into CASIGLAENTGELFF.

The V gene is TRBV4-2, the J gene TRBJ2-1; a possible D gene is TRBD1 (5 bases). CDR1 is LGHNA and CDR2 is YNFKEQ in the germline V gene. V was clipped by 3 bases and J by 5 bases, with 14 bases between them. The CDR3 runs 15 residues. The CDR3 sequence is CASSHDPGFDNEQFF. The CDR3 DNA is TGTGCCAGCAGCCACGATCCAGGGTTCGACAATGAGCAGTTCTTC.

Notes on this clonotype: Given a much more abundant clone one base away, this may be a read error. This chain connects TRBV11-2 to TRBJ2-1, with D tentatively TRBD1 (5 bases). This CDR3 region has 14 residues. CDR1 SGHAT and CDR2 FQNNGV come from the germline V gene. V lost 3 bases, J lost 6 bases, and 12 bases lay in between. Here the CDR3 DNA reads TGTGCCAGCAGCTTCAACTCTAGGGGCAATGAGCAGTTCTTC. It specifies CASSFNSRGNEQFF.

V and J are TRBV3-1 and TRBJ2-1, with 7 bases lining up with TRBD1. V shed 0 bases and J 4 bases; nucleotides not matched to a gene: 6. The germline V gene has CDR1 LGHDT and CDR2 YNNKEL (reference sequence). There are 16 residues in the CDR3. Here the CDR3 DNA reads TGTGCCAGCAGCCAAGATAGGGACAGCGTTTACAATGAGCAGTTCTTC. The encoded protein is CASSQDRDSVYNEQFF.

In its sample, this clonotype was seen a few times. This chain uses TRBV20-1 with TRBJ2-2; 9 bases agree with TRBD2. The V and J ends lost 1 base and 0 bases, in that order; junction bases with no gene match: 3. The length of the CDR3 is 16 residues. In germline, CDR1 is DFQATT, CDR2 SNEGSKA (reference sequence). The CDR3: CSARGGLAPNTGELFF. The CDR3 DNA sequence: TGCAGTGCTAGAGGCGGACTAGCGCCGAACACCGGGGAGCTGTTTTTT.